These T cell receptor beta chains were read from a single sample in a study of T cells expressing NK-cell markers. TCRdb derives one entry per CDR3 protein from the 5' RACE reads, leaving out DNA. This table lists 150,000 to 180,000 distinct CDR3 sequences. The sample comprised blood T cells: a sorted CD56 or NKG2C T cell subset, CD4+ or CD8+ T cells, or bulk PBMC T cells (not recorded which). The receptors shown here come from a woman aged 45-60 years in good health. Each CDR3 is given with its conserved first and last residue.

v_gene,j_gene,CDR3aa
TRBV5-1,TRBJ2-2,CASSLEGGLADQNTGELFF
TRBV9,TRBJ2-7,CASSVGSGALYEQYF
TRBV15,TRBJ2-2,CATSRDLGGTVSGELFF
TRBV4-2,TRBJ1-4,CASSQEQVFNEKLFF
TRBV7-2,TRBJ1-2,CASSLSPRTLDYGYTF
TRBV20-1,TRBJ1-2,CSARTGDDGYTF
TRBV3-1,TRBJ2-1,CASSQDGVAGALYNEQFF
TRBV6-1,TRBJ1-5,CASSEGGGWPQHF
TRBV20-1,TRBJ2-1,CSARELSPRERKYNEQFF
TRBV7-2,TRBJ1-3,CASSSQTASGSTIYF
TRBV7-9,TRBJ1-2,CASSREDGYTF
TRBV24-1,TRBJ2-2,CAIARGTGELFF
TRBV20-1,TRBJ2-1,CSVPALRTSYHEQFF
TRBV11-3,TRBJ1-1,CASSSRTQGGTEAFF
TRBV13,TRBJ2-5,CASSSDRLAQYF
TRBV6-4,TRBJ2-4,CASIPERELIQYF
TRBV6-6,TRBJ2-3,CASSYSGLAGDTDTQYF
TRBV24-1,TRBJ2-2,CATSGTSSGGGPWTGELFF